These 5 T cell receptor beta chains came from one sample sequenced in a study of T cell repertoires in cytomegalovirus infection (dated by TCRdb to the late 2010s). Sequencing relied on an Illumina HiSeq 1500. TCRdb redid the processing of the public reads, applying fastp at Q25 and MiXCR, and retained in-frame beta chains. Entries are consolidated by CDR3 protein sequence, retaining the most common genes and DNA. The table for this sample lists 130,000 or so distinct CDR3 sequences; approximately 5.9% of them were counted only once. The top ten clonotypes cover 15% to 20% of the sample. The sequenced sample was PBMCs. Every receptor here comes from a human donor in good health (CMV status not recorded). Some clones in this sample may be carry-over from other donors' samples.

This clonotype was seen at least ten times. The chain recombines TRBV7-2 with TRBJ1-2, with unresolved D. The germline CDR1 and CDR2 sequences are SGHTA and FQGNSA. The CDR3 contains 16 residues. The V end was cut by 5 bases, the J end by 2 bases, with 18 bases between. This chain's CDR3 is CASSKGGRSSNYGYTF. The CDR3 region has the DNA TGTGCCAGCAGCAAGGGCGGTAGGTCCTCCAACTATGGCTACACCTTC.

Of note for this clonotype: One end of the junction varies from germline; a read error may be responsible. This rearrangement joins TRBV29-1 to TRBJ1-5, with a possible D match to TRBD1 (5 bases). This CDR3 region has 12 residues. The V gene's germline CDR1 is SQVTM and CDR2 ANQGSEA. CDR3 in amino acids: CSVGGRNQTQHF. The CDR3 DNA follows: TGCAGCGTTGGGGGCCGCAATCAGACCCAGCATTTT.

This clonotype has a count of ten or more. J is TRBJ1-1 and V is TRBV20-1; 7 nucleotides align to TRBD1. Germline loops: CDR1 DFQATT, CDR2 SNEGSKA (reference sequence). The V gene end was trimmed by 5 bases and the J gene end by 0 bases; junction bases not matched to a gene: 6. The CDR3 runs to 14 residues. The CDR3: CSAVYRGLNTEAFF. CDR3 coding DNA: TGCAGTGCTGTATACAGGGGCTTGAACACTGAAGCTTTCTTT.

This clonotype was found many times. The chain joins TRBV9 to TRBJ1-1, with D hard to call. Deletions cut 0 bases from V and 0 bases from J, with 9 bases between. This CDR3 has 15 residues. Germline V CDR1 and CDR2: SGDLS, YYNGEE. The chain's CDR3 is CASSVAPSMNTEAFF. CDR3 in DNA: TGTGCCAGCAGCGTAGCTCCGTCCATGAACACTGAAGCTTTCTTT.

The chain couples TRBV7-2 to TRBJ2-5; D is perhaps TRBD2 (6 bases). Germline V gene sequence: CDR1 SGHTA, CDR2 FQGNSA. V shed 5 bases and J shed 4 bases, with 17 bases lying between them. CDR3 length equals 15 residues. CDR3 coding DNA: TGTGCCAGCAGCGCCCCCCCGGCGGGGTCAGAGACCCAGTACTTC. Translated: CASSAPPAGSETQYF.